These 8 T cell receptor beta chains share one sample of origin, sequenced in a study of a mutant IDH1 vaccine in newly diagnosed glioma. Time point of the sample: week 47, end of study. Topical imiquimod accompanied each vaccine dose, which consisted of 300 ug of mutant IDH1 20-mer peptide. These receptors are not linked to any known antigen. Libraries were prepared by immunoSEQ multiplex PCR; TCRdb keeps only in-frame clonotypes and omits some of them. The sample yields about 34,000 clones, about 86% seen once. Material: PBMCs, obtained from a glioma patient whose treatment included an IDH1 peptide vaccine. These TCRs come from a woman aged 25 to 39 with glioma.

The rearrangement uses TRBV19 and TRBJ1-5, with a possible D match to TRBD1 (5 bases). Trimming took off 3 bases at V and 8 bases at J, with 17 bases between the two ends. In germline, CDR1 is LNHDA, CDR2 SQIVND (reference sequence). The CDR3 loop spans 15 amino acids. CDR3 region: CASSIGGTQLKPQHF. CDR3 nucleotides: TGTGCCAGTAGTATCGGAGGGACCCAGCTCAAGCCCCAGCATTTT.

The chain links TRBV5-6 to TRBJ1-1, with 7 positions matching TRBD1. V gave up 4 bases and J gave up 0 bases; unmatched junction bases: 9. CDR1 SGHDT and CDR2 YYEEEE come from the germline V gene. This CDR3 region has 16 residues. The CDR3 region is CASSPWTGFMNTEAFF. The DNA for the CDR3 is TGTGCCAGCAGCCCCTGGACAGGATTCATGAACACTGAAGCTTTCTTT.

The chain joins TRBV5-4 to TRBJ1-1; no reliable D call. The CDR3 loop spans 16 amino acids. Trimming pared 4 bases from V and 1 base from J, leaving 17 bases between. Germline-derived CDR1 and CDR2 are SGHNT and YYREEE (reference sequence). In DNA form, the CDR3 reads TGTGCCAGCAGCGAGGACGGGGTGAGGACGAACACTGAAGCTTTCTTT. Protein: CASSEDGVRTNTEAFF.

The gene calls are TRBV25-1 and TRBJ1-1; D uncertain. The CDR3 length is 15 residues. Germline loops: CDR1 MGHDK, CDR2 SYGVNS. With 8 bases removed from V and 4 bases from J, the gap between germline ends came to 20 bases. CDR3 in amino acids: CASGPIGPLGTEAFF. CDR3 DNA sequence: TGTGCCAGCGGCCCCATCGGGCCGTTAGGCACTGAAGCTTTCTTT.

This clone was observed a few times. The CDR3 spells CASSQAPAHYHYGYTF. The CDR3 DNA reads as TGTGCCAGCAGCCAAGCCCCAGCCCACTACCACTATGGCTACACCTTC. This chain links TRBV4-2 with TRBJ1-2, with D hard to call. Trimming shortened V by 1 base and J by 3 bases, and 15 bases separated the two germline ends. CDR1 is LGHNA, CDR2 YNFKEQ, per germline. The CDR3 is 16 amino acids.

This chain links TRBV29-1 with TRBJ1-1, with a weak D call TRBD1 (6 bases). The CDR3 totals 15 residues. Between the trimmed V and J ends, which lost 4 bases and 0 bases, there was a span of 15 bases. Germline lookup yields CDR1 SQVTM and CDR2 ANQGSEA. The CDR3 region is CSVVRGLTMNTEAFF. The CDR3 coding sequence is TGCAGCGTTGTCAGGGGACTGACCATGAACACTGAAGCTTTCTTT.

This clone was picked up one time. The CDR3 is CASTLGRGTEAFF. The CDR3 DNA sequence: TGTGCCAGCACCCTGGGGAGGGGGACTGAAGCTTTCTTT. This chain connects TRBV5-4 to TRBJ1-1, with D possibly being TRBD1 (6 bases). The CDR3 extends over 13 amino acids. Germline CDR1 is SGHNT and CDR2 is YYREEE (reference sequence). The ends were cut back, 6 bases at V and 5 bases at J, with 14 bases in the middle.

The gene calls are TRBV4-3 and TRBJ2-5; TRBD2 aligns across 10 bases. The V segment lost 0 bases and the J segment 7 bases; nucleotides outside the gene matches: 5. CDR3 size: 15 residues. Germline CDR1 is LGHNA and CDR2 is YSLEER. The CDR3 is CASSQEASGGGTQYF. CDR3 nucleotide sequence: TGCGCCAGCAGCCAAGAGGCTAGCGGGGGTGGGACCCAGTACTTC.